This T cell receptor (beta chain) is from a study of T cells in Graves' hyperthyroidism and ophthalmopathy. Study as a whole: The blood sample was taken at first diagnosis, before treatment began.

From RNA transcripts, TCR beta CDR3 regions were amplified. HTBI primers were the set used in a first-round RT-PCR of the TCR CDR3. Each CDR3 protein is one row after TCRdb ran MiXCR on the multiplex PCR reads. The table records a few hundred thousand distinct CDR3 sequences, 15% to 17% of them present only once. V dropped 4 bases and J dropped 8 bases, with 22 bases sitting between them. The germline V gene encodes CDR1 SGHRS and CDR2 YFSETQ. The CDR3 spans 16 residues. This clonotype was detected ten times or more. The sample taken for sequencing was blood. The receptor's source is a woman aged 30 to 39 with Graves' hyperthyroidism. The chain employs TRBV5-1 and TRBJ2-1; TRBD1 or TRBD2 may be the D gene (5 bases each). CDR3 sequence (DNA): TGCGCCAGCAGCCTGAGACTCTCGGGACGGACGGATGAGCAGTTCTTC. Translation gives CASSLRLSGRTDEQFF.